The 5 T cell receptor beta chains in this list originate from one sample, sequenced in a study of shared T cell receptors in the human thymus (dated by TCRdb to the early 2020s). Receptor amplification or capture employed the immunoSEQ multiplex PCR assay. What TCRdb holds here is the immuneACCESS table cut down to in-frame rearrangements. Part of the clones is not present; checked against another copy, under half of the missing clones reflect an unresolved V gene, and the others are unexplained. Within this sample are over 650,000 clones, with about 89% of them counted one time only. The ten largest clones capture under 0.01% of the sample. The same data also went into a second study, on human thymus T cells.

The sample taken for sequencing was thymocytes. The source of these receptors is a boy less than two years old with a congenital heart defect. Donor details come from another sample of the same person, matched by shared clones.

This clone appeared a single time. Additional DNA sequences in this sample encode the identical CDR3. The rearrangement uses TRBV18 and TRBJ1-5, with no clear D. The CDR3 runs 13 residues. CDR1 is KGHSH and CDR2 is LQKENI in the germline V gene. Trimming removed 3 bases at V and 5 bases at J, with 8 bases between. The CDR3 region is CASSPAGDQPQHF. As DNA, the CDR3 is TGTGCCAGCTCACCGGCCGGGGATCAGCCCCAGCATTTT.

The rearrangement uses TRBV4-1 and TRBJ2-7; perhaps TRBD1 as D (5 bases). The CDR3 totals 16 residues. Per the germline V gene, CDR1 is MGHRA and CDR2 is YSYEKL. The V end lost 0 bases, the J end lost 2 bases, and 14 bases lay between the germline ends. The CDR3 sequence is CASSQDRRTRAYEQYF. The CDR3 DNA is TGCGCCAGCAGCCAAGATAGAAGGACACGAGCCTACGAGCAGTACTTC.

The rearrangement joins TRBV14 to TRBJ2-1; 15 bases are shared with TRBD2. V shed 4 bases and J 8 bases; nucleotides not matched to a gene: 9. There are 17 residues in the CDR3. Looked up from germline, CDR1 is SGHDN and CDR2 is FVKESK. DNA for the CDR3: TGTGCCAGCAGCCGTGGGACTAGCGGGGGGAAGTCGCATGAGCAGTTCTTC. It encodes CASSRGTSGGKSHEQFF.

V and J are TRBV7-9 and TRBJ1-6, with 7 bases that match TRBD1. Germline CDR1 and CDR2: SEHNR and FQNEAQ (reference sequence). This CDR3 region has 18 residues. Trimming cost V 6 bases and J 4 bases; bases outside gene matches: 15. The CDR3 is CASRPSTGHRAYNSPLHF. The CDR3 region has the DNA TGTGCCAGCAGGCCTTCGACAGGGCATCGGGCTTATAATTCACCCCTCCACTTT.

The chain links TRBV28 to TRBJ2-5, with D possibly being TRBD2 (5 bases). Germline lookup yields CDR1 MDHEN and CDR2 SYDVKM. With 2 bases removed from V and 5 bases from J, the gap between germline ends came to 12 bases. The CDR3 has 14 residues. The CDR3 here is CASSLGTRRETQYF. In DNA, the CDR3 is TGTGCCAGCAGTTTAGGTACCCGGAGGGAGACCCAGTACTTC.